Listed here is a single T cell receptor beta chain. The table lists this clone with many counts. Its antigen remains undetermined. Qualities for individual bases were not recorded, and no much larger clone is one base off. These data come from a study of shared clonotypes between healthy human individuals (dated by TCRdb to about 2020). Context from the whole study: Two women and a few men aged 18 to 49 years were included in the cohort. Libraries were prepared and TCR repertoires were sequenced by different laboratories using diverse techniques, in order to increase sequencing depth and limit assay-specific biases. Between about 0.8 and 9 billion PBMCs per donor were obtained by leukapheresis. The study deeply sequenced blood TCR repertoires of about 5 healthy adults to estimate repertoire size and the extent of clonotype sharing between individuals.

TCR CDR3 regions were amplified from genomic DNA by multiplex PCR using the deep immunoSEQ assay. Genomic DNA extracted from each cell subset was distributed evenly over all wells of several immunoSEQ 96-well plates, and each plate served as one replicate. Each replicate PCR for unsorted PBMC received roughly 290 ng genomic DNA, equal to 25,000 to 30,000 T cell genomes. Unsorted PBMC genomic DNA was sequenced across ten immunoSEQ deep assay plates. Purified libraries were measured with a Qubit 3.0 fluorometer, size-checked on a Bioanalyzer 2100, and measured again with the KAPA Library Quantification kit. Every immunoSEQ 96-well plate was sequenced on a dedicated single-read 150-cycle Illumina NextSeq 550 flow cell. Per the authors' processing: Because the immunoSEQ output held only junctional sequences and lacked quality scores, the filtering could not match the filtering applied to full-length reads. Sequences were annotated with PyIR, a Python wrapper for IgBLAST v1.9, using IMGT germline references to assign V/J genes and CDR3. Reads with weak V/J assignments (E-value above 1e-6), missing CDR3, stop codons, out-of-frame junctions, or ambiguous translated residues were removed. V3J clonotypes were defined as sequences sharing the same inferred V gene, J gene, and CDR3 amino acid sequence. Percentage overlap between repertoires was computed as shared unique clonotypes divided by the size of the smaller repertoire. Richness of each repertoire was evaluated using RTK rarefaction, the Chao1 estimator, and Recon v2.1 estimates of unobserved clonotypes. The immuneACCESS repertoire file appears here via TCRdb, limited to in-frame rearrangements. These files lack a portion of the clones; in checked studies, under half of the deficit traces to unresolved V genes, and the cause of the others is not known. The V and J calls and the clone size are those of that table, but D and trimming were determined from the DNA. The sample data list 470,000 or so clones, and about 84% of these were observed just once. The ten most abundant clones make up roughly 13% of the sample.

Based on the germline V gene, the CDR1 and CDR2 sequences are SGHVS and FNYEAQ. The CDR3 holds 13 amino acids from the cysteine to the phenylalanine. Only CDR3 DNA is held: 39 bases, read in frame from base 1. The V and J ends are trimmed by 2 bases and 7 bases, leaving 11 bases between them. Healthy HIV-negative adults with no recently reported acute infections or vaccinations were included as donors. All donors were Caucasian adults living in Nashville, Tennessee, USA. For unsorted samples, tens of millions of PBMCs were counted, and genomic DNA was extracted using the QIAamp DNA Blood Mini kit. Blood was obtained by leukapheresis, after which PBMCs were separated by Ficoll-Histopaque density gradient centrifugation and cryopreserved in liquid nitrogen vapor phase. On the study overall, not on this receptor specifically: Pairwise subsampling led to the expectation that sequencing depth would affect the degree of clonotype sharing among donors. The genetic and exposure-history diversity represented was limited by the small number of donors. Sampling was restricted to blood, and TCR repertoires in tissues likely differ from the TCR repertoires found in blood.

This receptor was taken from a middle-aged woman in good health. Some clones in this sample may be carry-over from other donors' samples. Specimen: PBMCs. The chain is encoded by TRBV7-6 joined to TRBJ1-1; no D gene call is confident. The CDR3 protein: CASSLYSSNEAFF. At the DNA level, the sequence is TGTGCCAGCAGCTTATATTCCAGTAATGAAGCTTTCTTT.